The rows below give T cell receptor beta chains drawn from one sample of a study of PD-L1 blockade in urothelial cancer. Profiling relied on immunoSEQ multiplex PCR, and the TCRdb table lists in-frame clones only, not all of them. The sample lists 50,000 to 60,000 clones, just over 85% seen once, with less than 3.5% in the top ten. Sequenced here: PBMCs, sampled around atezolizumab (anti-PD-L1) treatment. The receptors shown here come from a middle-aged man with urothelial cancer. Both conserved end residues are part of each CDR3. Each record gives: D gene, J gene, V gene, clone size, CDR3 protein, CDR3 DNA. The D gene is left open where the match is weak. Clone size appears in some rows only: once, few, many, or a class for an expanded clone.

D gene: TRBD1; J gene: TRBJ1-2; V gene: TRBV7-9; clone size: .; CDR3 protein: CASSSRTGGGNGYTF; CDR3 DNA: TGTGCCAGCAGCTCCAGAACAGGGGGCGGGAATGGCTACACCTTC
D gene: .; J gene: TRBJ1-1; V gene: TRBV6-1; clone size: .; CDR3 protein: CASSEALTGLGTEAFF; CDR3 DNA: TGTGCCAGCAGTGAAGCGCTTACAGGGCTTGGCACTGAAGCTTTCTTT
D gene: .; J gene: TRBJ1-5; V gene: TRBV5-6; clone size: .; CDR3 protein: CASSFRRQPNQPQHF; CDR3 DNA: TGTGCCAGCAGCTTTCGGCGGCAGCCAAATCAGCCCCAGCATTTT
D gene: TRBD1; J gene: TRBJ2-7; V gene: TRBV4-1; clone size: .; CDR3 protein: CASSHPGQGAYEQYF; CDR3 DNA: TGCGCCAGCAGCCACCCGGGACAGGGGGCTTACGAGCAGTACTTC
D gene: TRBD1; J gene: TRBJ1-2; V gene: TRBV9; clone size: .; CDR3 protein: CASSKPGQELYGYTF; CDR3 DNA: TGTGCCAGCAGCAAACCCGGACAGGAGCTCTATGGCTACACCTTC
D gene: TRBD2; J gene: TRBJ2-2; V gene: TRBV9; clone size: .; CDR3 protein: CASSPTSGITGELFF; CDR3 DNA: TGTGCCAGCAGCCCGACTAGCGGGATAACCGGGGAGCTGTTTTTT
D gene: TRBD1; J gene: TRBJ2-7; V gene: TRBV27; clone size: once; CDR3 protein: CASSLQGGFYYEQYF; CDR3 DNA: TGTGCCAGCAGCCTACAGGGGGGCTTCTACTACGAGCAGTACTTC
D gene: .; J gene: TRBJ1-6; V gene: TRBV5-1; clone size: .; CDR3 protein: CASSSGGANVKNSPLHF; CDR3 DNA: TGCGCCAGCAGCAGCGGGGGTGCGAATGTTAAGAATTCACCCCTCCACTTT
D gene: TRBD1; J gene: TRBJ1-2; V gene: TRBV6-5; clone size: .; CDR3 protein: CASSDRGRHGYTF; CDR3 DNA: TGTGCCAGCAGTGACAGGGGTCGACATGGCTACACCTTC
D gene: TRBD1; J gene: TRBJ2-3; V gene: TRBV9; clone size: .; CDR3 protein: CASSTGTVTDTQYF; CDR3 DNA: TGTGCCAGCAGCACCGGGACAGTCACAGATACGCAGTATTTT
D gene: TRBD1; J gene: TRBJ1-4; V gene: TRBV6-1; clone size: .; CDR3 protein: CASSGTGFGWEKLFF; CDR3 DNA: TGTGCCAGTTCCGGGACAGGGTTTGGTTGGGAAAAACTGTTTTTT
D gene: .; J gene: TRBJ1-1; V gene: TRBV28; clone size: few; CDR3 protein: CASSSDSPAFF; CDR3 DNA: TGTGCCAGCAGCTCGGACAGCCCAGCTTTCTTT
D gene: TRBD1; J gene: TRBJ1-3; V gene: TRBV6-6; clone size: .; CDR3 protein: CASSYTTGQGNTIYF; CDR3 DNA: TGTGCCAGCAGTTACACGACAGGGCAGGGAAACACCATATATTTT
D gene: .; J gene: TRBJ1-3; V gene: TRBV28; clone size: .; CDR3 protein: CASSLWNRSSGNTIYF; CDR3 DNA: TGTGCCAGCAGTTTATGGAATAGAAGCTCTGGAAACACCATATATTTT
D gene: .; J gene: TRBJ2-6; V gene: TRBV19; clone size: .; CDR3 protein: CASHLQGSGANVLTF; CDR3 DNA: TGTGCCAGTCACTTGCAGGGGTCTGGGGCCAACGTCCTGACTTTC
D gene: .; J gene: TRBJ2-1; V gene: TRBV4-2; clone size: .; CDR3 protein: CASSQDQGRSSYNEQFF; CDR3 DNA: TGTGCCAGCAGCCAAGATCAAGGGAGGAGCTCCTACAATGAGCAGTTCTTC
D gene: TRBD2; J gene: TRBJ2-7; V gene: TRBV6-5; clone size: once; CDR3 protein: CASSYSQTSGTYEQYF; CDR3 DNA: TGTGCCAGCAGTTATTCCCAGACTAGCGGCACTTACGAGCAGTACTTC
D gene: TRBD1; J gene: TRBJ1-1; V gene: TRBV7-6; clone size: .; CDR3 protein: CASSLDSRTGGLTEAFF; CDR3 DNA: TGTGCCAGCAGCTTAGATAGCAGGACAGGAGGTCTCACTGAAGCTTTCTTT
D gene: TRBD2; J gene: TRBJ2-2; V gene: TRBV18; clone size: .; CDR3 protein: CASSPLAGNTGELFF; CDR3 DNA: TGTGCCAGCTCACCACTAGCGGGGAACACCGGGGAGCTGTTTTTT
D gene: .; J gene: TRBJ2-1; V gene: TRBV7-9; clone size: .; CDR3 protein: CASSSSATYNEQFF; CDR3 DNA: TGTGCCAGCAGCTCTAGCGCTACCTACAATGAGCAGTTCTTC
D gene: .; J gene: TRBJ1-4; V gene: TRBV9; clone size: .; CDR3 protein: CASSVGALGSEKLFF; CDR3 DNA: TGTGCCAGCAGCGTGGGGGCTCTTGGATCGGAAAAACTGTTTTTT
D gene: TRBD2; J gene: TRBJ2-1; V gene: TRBV5-4; clone size: .; CDR3 protein: CASSVGTSVYNEQFF; CDR3 DNA: TGTGCCAGCAGTGTTGGGACTAGCGTCTACAATGAGCAGTTCTTC
D gene: TRBD2; J gene: TRBJ2-2; V gene: TRBV7-3; clone size: .; CDR3 protein: CASSQTSGSGELFF; CDR3 DNA: TGTGCCAGCAGCCAGACTAGCGGGAGCGGGGAGCTGTTTTTT
D gene: TRBD2; J gene: TRBJ2-1; V gene: TRBV7-6; clone size: .; CDR3 protein: CASSPLLAGSYNEQFF; CDR3 DNA: TGTGCCAGCAGCCCCCTACTAGCGGGGTCCTACAATGAGCAGTTCTTC
D gene: TRBD1; J gene: TRBJ2-3; V gene: TRBV7-8; clone size: .; CDR3 protein: CASSLVGQGAWDTQYF; CDR3 DNA: TGTGCCAGCAGCTTAGTGGGACAGGGGGCCTGGGATACGCAGTATTTT
D gene: .; J gene: TRBJ2-1; V gene: TRBV18; clone size: once; CDR3 protein: CASSPQGTLGNEQFF; CDR3 DNA: TGTGCCAGCTCACCGCAGGGGACCCTGGGCAATGAGCAGTTCTTC
D gene: .; J gene: TRBJ2-3; V gene: TRBV27; clone size: .; CDR3 protein: CASNPTGPTDTQYF; CDR3 DNA: TGTGCCAGCAACCCGACAGGTCCAACAGATACGCAGTATTTT
D gene: .; J gene: TRBJ2-5; V gene: TRBV7-8; clone size: .; CDR3 protein: CASSLVRGEETQYF; CDR3 DNA: TGTGCCAGCAGCTTAGTTAGGGGTGAGGAGACCCAGTACTTC
D gene: TRBD2; J gene: TRBJ2-1; V gene: TRBV9; clone size: .; CDR3 protein: CASSPSGRGNEQFF; CDR3 DNA: TGTGCCAGCAGCCCGAGCGGGAGAGGCAATGAGCAGTTCTTC
D gene: .; J gene: TRBJ1-1; V gene: TRBV10-3; clone size: .; CDR3 protein: CAISESWGGAFF; CDR3 DNA: TGTGCCATCAGTGAGTCGTGGGGGGGGGCTTTCTTT
D gene: TRBD2; J gene: TRBJ2-1; V gene: TRBV4-1; clone size: .; CDR3 protein: CASSQSRKREWSNEQFF; CDR3 DNA: TGCGCCAGCAGCCAATCCAGAAAGCGGGAGTGGAGTAATGAGCAGTTCTTC
D gene: TRBD2; J gene: TRBJ2-3; V gene: TRBV28; clone size: .; CDR3 protein: CASSLATSASTDTQYF; CDR3 DNA: TGTGCCAGCAGTCTCGCGACTAGCGCAAGCACAGATACGCAGTATTTT
D gene: .; J gene: TRBJ2-3; V gene: TRBV28; clone size: .; CDR3 protein: CASSLGQDADTQYF; CDR3 DNA: TGTGCCAGCAGTTTAGGGCAAGACGCAGATACGCAGTATTTT
D gene: TRBD1; J gene: TRBJ1-1; V gene: TRBV30; clone size: .; CDR3 protein: CAWSTGGANTEAFF; CDR3 DNA: TGTGCCTGGTCCACAGGGGGCGCGAACACTGAAGCTTTCTTT
D gene: TRBD1; J gene: TRBJ2-2; V gene: TRBV2; clone size: .; CDR3 protein: CASTTGSTGELFF; CDR3 DNA: TGTGCCAGCACGACAGGGAGTACCGGGGAGCTGTTTTTT
D gene: TRBD1; J gene: TRBJ1-2; V gene: TRBV7-2; clone size: .; CDR3 protein: CASSPDRNYGYTF; CDR3 DNA: TGTGCCAGCAGCCCGGACAGGAATTATGGCTACACCTTC
D gene: TRBD1; J gene: TRBJ2-7; V gene: TRBV5-1; clone size: .; CDR3 protein: CASSSTGGSGGSFYEQYF; CDR3 DNA: TGCGCCAGCAGCTCGACAGGGGGTTCGGGCGGGTCTTTTTACGAGCAGTACTTC
D gene: TRBD2; J gene: TRBJ2-1; V gene: TRBV9; clone size: .; CDR3 protein: CASSADSGWYNEQFF; CDR3 DNA: TGTGCCAGCAGCGCCGATAGCGGGTGGTACAATGAGCAGTTCTTC
D gene: TRBD1; J gene: TRBJ1-1; V gene: TRBV10-3; clone size: .; CDR3 protein: CAISESTGQRTEAFF; CDR3 DNA: TGTGCCATCAGTGAGTCCACGGGACAGCGGACTGAAGCTTTCTTT